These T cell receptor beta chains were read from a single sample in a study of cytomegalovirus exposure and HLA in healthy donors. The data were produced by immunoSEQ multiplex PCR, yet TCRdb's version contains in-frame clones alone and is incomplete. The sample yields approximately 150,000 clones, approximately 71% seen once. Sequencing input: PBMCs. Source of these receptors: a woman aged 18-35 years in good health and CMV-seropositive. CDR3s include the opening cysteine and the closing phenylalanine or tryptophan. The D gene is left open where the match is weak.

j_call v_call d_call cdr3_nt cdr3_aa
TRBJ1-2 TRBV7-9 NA TGTTCCAGCAGCTTAGAGACACCCACCTTC CSSSLETPTF
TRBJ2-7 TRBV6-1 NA TGTGCCAGCAGCCCGACAGCCTACGAGCAGTACTTC CASSPTAYEQYF
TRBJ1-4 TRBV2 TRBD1 TGTGCCAGTGAGGAACAGGGGGCAACTAATGAAAAACTGTTTTTT CASEEQGATNEKLFF
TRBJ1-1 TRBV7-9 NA TGTTCCAGCAGCTTAGTCATAGGGAGCACTGAAGCTTTCTTT CSSSLVIGSTEAFF
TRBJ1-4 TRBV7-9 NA TGTGCCAGCAGCGATTGGACAGTCACCGGCACTAATGAAAAACTGTTTTTT CASSDWTVTGTNEKLFF
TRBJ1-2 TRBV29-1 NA TGCAGCGTTTCTCCGGGACTAAAAGATGGCACCTTC CSVSPGLKDGTF
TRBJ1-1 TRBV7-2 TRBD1 TGTGCCAGCAGCCGACAGGGACGGAACACTGAAGCTTTCTTT CASSRQGRNTEAFF
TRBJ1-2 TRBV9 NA TGTGCCAGCAGCTTCGGTAGGGAGAGGAATGGCTACACCTTC CASSFGRERNGYTF
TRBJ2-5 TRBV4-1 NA TGCGCCAGCAGCCAAGATCTTCTTTCCGGGATTAGGGCAGAGACCCAGTACTTC CASSQDLLSGIRAETQYF
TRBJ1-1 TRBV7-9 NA TGTTCCAGCAGCTTTTTTCCGGCCGCGGAGAACACTGAAGCTTTCTTT CSSSFFPAAENTEAFF
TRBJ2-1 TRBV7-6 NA TGTGCCAGCAGCTTAGGGGGGGGCCTCAATGAGCAGTTCTTC CASSLGGGLNEQFF